Described below is a single T cell receptor beta chain sequence and its context. Germline and junction disagree at one end, which may indicate a read error. These data are taken from a study of tumor-infiltrating lymphocytes in primary liver carcinoma. Overall study: Surgical resection was the treatment these patients received for primary liver carcinoma.

It was unsorted whole blood that yielded blood RNA, and germline DNA was also extracted. The study enrolled treatment-naive patients with chronic HBV infection. Total RNA amounting to 500 ng was the source from which TCR beta cDNA was made with a constant-region primer. ARM-PCR, slightly modified, supplied the TCR beta libraries through three nested multiplex PCR rounds. In the first two PCR rounds, TRBV1-TRBV30 forward primers were paired with a C-beta reverse primer, and each round lasted approximately 9 cycles. TCRdb ran MiXCR on the multiplex PCR reads and lists one entry per CDR3 protein. The sample gives approximately 300,000 distinct CDR3 sequences, around three fifths of which show up once; about 8.4% is in the top ten. The CDR3 totals 14 residues. Germline loops: CDR1 MDHEN, CDR2 SYDVKM.

Sequenced material: peripheral blood. This sequence was found in a man aged 40-50 years with primary liver carcinoma and hepatitis B virus infection. The chain employs TRBV28 and TRBJ1-5; 8 bases align to TRBD1. CDR3 coding DNA: TGTGCCAGCATCATAGACAGGGGACGTCAGCCACAGCATTTT. Translated: CASIIDRGRQPQHF.